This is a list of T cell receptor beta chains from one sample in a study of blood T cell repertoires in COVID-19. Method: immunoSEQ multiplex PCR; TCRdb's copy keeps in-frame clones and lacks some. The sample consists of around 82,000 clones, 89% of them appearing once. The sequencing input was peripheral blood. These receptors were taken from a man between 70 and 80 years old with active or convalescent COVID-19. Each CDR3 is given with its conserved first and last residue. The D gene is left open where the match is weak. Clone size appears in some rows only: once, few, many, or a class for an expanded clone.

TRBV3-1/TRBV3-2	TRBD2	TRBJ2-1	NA	TGTGCCAGCAGCCAAAGACCGGGACTAGGTGTCAATGAGCAGTTCTTC	CASSQRPGLGVNEQFF
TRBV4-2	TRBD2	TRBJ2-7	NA	TGTGCCAGCTCTCCCCGGGGGAGCGGGGACCTAAGCTTC	CASSPRGSGDLSF
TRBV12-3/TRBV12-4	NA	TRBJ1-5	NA	TGTGCCGTTACAGGGTTCGGGCAGCCCCAGCATTTT	CAVTGFGQPQHF
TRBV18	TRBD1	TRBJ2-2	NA	TGTGCCAGCTCACCACGGGGGACAGGGTACACCGGGGAGCTGTTTTTT	CASSPRGTGYTGELFF
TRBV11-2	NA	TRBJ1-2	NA	TGTGCCAGCAGCTTATCCCAGGCCGTCGGTGGCTACACCTTC	CASSLSQAVGGYTF
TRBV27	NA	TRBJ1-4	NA	TGTGCCAGCAGTCCCCGGACATTTAATGAAAAACTGTTTTTT	CASSPRTFNEKLFF
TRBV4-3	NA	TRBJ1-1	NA	TGCGCCAGCAGCCTAGACAGGAACACTGAAGCTTTCTTT	CASSLDRNTEAFF
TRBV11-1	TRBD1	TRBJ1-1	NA	TGTGCCAGCAGCATCGGACAGGGGGTAACTGAAGCTTTCTTT	CASSIGQGVTEAFF
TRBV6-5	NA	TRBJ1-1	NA	TGTGCCAGCAGTACGAACCGGGTTTTGGAGGCTTTCTTT	CASSTNRVLEAFF
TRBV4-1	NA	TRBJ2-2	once	TGCGCCAGCAGCCAGAGTTGGACACCAACGAACACCGGGGAGCTGTTTTTT	CASSQSWTPTNTGELFF
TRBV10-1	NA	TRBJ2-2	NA	TGCGCCAGCAGTTATAGCCGGGACACCGGGGAGCTGTTTTTT	CASSYSRDTGELFF
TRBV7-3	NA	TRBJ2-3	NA	TGTGCCAGCAGCTTAACGAGGGCCTCACCCGGAGATACGCAGTATTTT	CASSLTRASPGDTQYF
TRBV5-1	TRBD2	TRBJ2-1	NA	TGCGCCAGCATACCGGGGACTAGCGGGGGGCCGCAGTTCTTC	CASIPGTSGGPQFF
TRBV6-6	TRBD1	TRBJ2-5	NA	TGTGCCAGCAGTTCGACAGGGGTGAAAGAGACCCAGTACTTC	CASSSTGVKETQYF
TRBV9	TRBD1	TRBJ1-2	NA	TGTGCCAGCAGCGCCAAAACAGGGGTAGATGGCTACACCTTC	CASSAKTGVDGYTF
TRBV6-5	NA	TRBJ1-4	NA	TGTGCCAGCAGCGTTCCTGAAAAACTGTTTTTT	CASSVPEKLFF
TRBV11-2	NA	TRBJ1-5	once	TGTGCCAGCAGCTTAGCACTGAATCAGCCCCAGCATTTT	CASSLALNQPQHF
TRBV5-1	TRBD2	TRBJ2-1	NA	TGCGCCAGCAGCTTGGTTTTGGCGGGGGGGTACAATGAGCAGTTCTTC	CASSLVLAGGYNEQFF
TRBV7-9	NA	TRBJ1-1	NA	TGTGCCAGCAGCTTCACCAGGGTTGAAGCTTTCTTT	CASSFTRVEAFF
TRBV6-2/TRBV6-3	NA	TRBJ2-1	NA	TGTGCCAGCAGTTACTCCCCGACAGGAGGTCTGTACAATGAGCAGTTCTTC	CASSYSPTGGLYNEQFF
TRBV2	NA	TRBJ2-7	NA	TGTGCCAGCATCTTAGAGGGATACGAGCAGTACTTC	CASILEGYEQYF
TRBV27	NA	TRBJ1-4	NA	TGTGCCAGCAGTTTTGGAGGGGTTCGCGAAAAACTGTTTTTT	CASSFGGVREKLFF
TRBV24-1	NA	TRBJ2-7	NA	TGTGCCACCAGCCCCGGAGCCTACGAGCAGTACTTC	CATSPGAYEQYF
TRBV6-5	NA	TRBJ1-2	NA	TGTGCCAGCAGTTACTCCAGGGGATACTACTATGGCTACACCTTC	CASSYSRGYYYGYTF
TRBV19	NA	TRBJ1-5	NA	TGTGCCAGTACCGCCCGGAGCAATCAGCCCCAGCATTTT	CASTARSNQPQHF
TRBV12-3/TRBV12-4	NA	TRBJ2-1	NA	TGTGCCAGCAGCGGGACTGCGAATGAGCAGTTCTTC	CASSGTANEQFF
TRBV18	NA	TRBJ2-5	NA	TGTGCCAGCTCACCAGTGGGTGTCCAGGGGCAAGAGACCCAGTACTTC	CASSPVGVQGQETQYF
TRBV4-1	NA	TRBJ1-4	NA	TGCGCCAGCAGCCAAGATCGGGTTAATGAAAAACTGTTTTTT	CASSQDRVNEKLFF
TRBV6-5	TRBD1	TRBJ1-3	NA	TGTGCCAGCAGCAGGACAGGGGGTGGAAACACCATATATTTT	CASSRTGGGNTIYF
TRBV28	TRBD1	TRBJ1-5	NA	TGTGCCAGCAGTCCTCAGGGGGCGCGGTATCAGCCCCAGCATTTT	CASSPQGARYQPQHF
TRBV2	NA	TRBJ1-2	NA	TGTGCCAGCAGCCCGTACTATGGCTACACCTTC	CASSPYYGYTF
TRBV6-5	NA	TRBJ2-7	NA	TGTGCCAGCACTGGGGGAGGACTCTACGAGCAGTACTTC	CASTGGGLYEQYF
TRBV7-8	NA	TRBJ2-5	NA	TGTGCCAGCAGCTCTCGGGGGGACATCTCATCGGAGACCCAGTACTTC	CASSSRGDISSETQYF
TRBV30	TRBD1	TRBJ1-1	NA	TGTGCCTGGAGTGTTTGGGACAGTCGGAACACTGAAGCTTTCTTT	CAWSVWDSRNTEAFF
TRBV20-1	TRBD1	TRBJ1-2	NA	TGCAGTGCTAGTGAGAGGACAGGGAACTATGGCTACACCTTC	CSASERTGNYGYTF
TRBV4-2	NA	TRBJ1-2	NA	TGTGCCAGCAGCCAACCCAGGACAGCTAACTATGGCTACACCTTC	CASSQPRTANYGYTF
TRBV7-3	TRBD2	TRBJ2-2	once	TGTGCCAGCAGCTTTAGCGGGGGAAAGACCGGGGAGCTGTTTTTT	CASSFSGGKTGELFF
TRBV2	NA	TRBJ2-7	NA	TGTGCCAGCCAAAGAGTAGGGGCTAGAGAGCAGTACTTC	CASQRVGAREQYF